This TCR beta chain comes out of a study of blood T cell repertoires in COVID-19. As for the study in general: From the United States, Italy and Spain came samples of acute and convalescent COVID-19. PBMCs, B-cell-depleted T cells, or T cells were the source of the cDNA or gDNA that made up the material.

Using immunoSEQ multiplex PCR, the repertoire was profiled, and TCRdb retains in-frame clones only, with some absent. The top ten clones hold about 9.6% of a sample with 150,000 to 200,000 clones, around 88% of them seen once. V gave up 2 bases and J gave up 4 bases; unmatched junction bases: 9. The CDR3 has 17 amino acids. Germline CDR1 and CDR2: SGHAT and FQNNGV. Self-reported history from a screening survey and questionnaire set each donor's cohort. Symptom resolution, clearance, or two negative PCRs marked the recovered donors of Cohort 3. The TCR sequence derives from a woman aged 25-40 years who had recovered from COVID-19. The chain joins TRBV11-2 to TRBJ2-3; 10 positions agree with TRBD2. Sequencing input: PBMCs or T cells enriched from blood (not recorded which). The CDR3 DNA reads as TGTGCCAGCAGCTTAATACCCCCTAGCGGGAGCTCAGATACGCAGTATTTT. Translated: CASSLIPPSGSSDTQYF.